These T cell receptor beta chains were read from a single sample in a study of cytomegalovirus exposure and HLA in healthy donors. Generated by immunoSEQ multiplex PCR, the TCRdb table keeps only in-frame clones and is missing some. The sample includes roughly 52,000 clones, about 92% seen only once; the top ten take under 2%. The sample comprised PBMCs. Receptor source: a woman younger than 35 in good health and CMV-seropositive. Both conserved end residues are part of each CDR3. The D gene is left open where the match is weak. Size is omitted from some rows. Given values are once, few, many or a class for expanded clones.

V gene	clone size	J gene	D gene	CDR3 protein	CDR3 DNA
TRBV6-5	-	TRBJ2-5	TRBD1	CASSSQGEEETQYF	TGTGCCAGCAGTTCACAGGGGGAGGAGGAGACCCAGTACTTC
TRBV27	-	TRBJ2-1	TRBD2	CASSSSPGRGRYNEQFF	TGTGCCAGCAGTTCTTCCCCTGGGCGGGGGAGATACAATGAGCAGTTCTTC
TRBV11-2	-	TRBJ2-1	-	CASSLGQNEQFF	TGTGCCAGCAGCTTAGGTCAAAATGAGCAGTTCTTC
TRBV6-5	once	TRBJ1-1	TRBD1	CASSLTGGNTEAFF	TGTGCCAGCAGTTTGACAGGGGGCAATACTGAAGCTTTCTTT
TRBV4-3	-	TRBJ2-2	TRBD1	CASSRRFGTGDRNTGELFF	TGCGCCAGCAGCCGCCGCTTCGGGACAGGGGACAGAAACACCGGGGAGCTGTTTTTT
TRBV7-9	-	TRBJ2-5	TRBD2	CASSPGLAGGTPPETQYF	TGTGCCAGCAGCCCAGGACTAGCGGGGGGGACCCCCCCAGAGACCCAGTACTTC
TRBV7-2	-	TRBJ2-7	-	CASSSQGLAWEQYF	TGTGCCAGCAGCTCCCAAGGGCTAGCGTGGGAGCAGTACTTC
TRBV7-9	-	TRBJ1-5	-	CASSLPPGFQHF	TGTGCCAGCAGCTTACCGCCAGGTTTCCAGCATTTT
TRBV7-9	-	TRBJ2-7	TRBD1	CASSSGQGGGNEQYF	TGTGCCAGCAGCTCTGGACAGGGGGGAGGAAACGAGCAGTACTTC
TRBV5-6	-	TRBJ1-5	TRBD1	CASSGDRAGQPQHF	TGTGCCAGCAGCGGGGACAGGGCCGGACAGCCCCAGCATTTT
TRBV5-4	-	TRBJ2-7	-	CASSLFGQNTYEQYF	TGTGCCAGCAGCTTGTTCGGACAGAACACCTACGAGCAGTACTTC
TRBV27	-	TRBJ1-2	-	CASSWDRLANYGYTF	TGTGCCAGCAGTTGGGACCGACTAGCTAACTATGGCTACACCTTC
TRBV4-1	-	TRBJ1-5	-	CASSLTKNSNQPQHF	TGCGCCAGCAGCCTTACAAAGAATAGCAATCAGCCCCAGCATTTT
TRBV7-9	-	TRBJ2-7	TRBD1	CASSMATRDRVFYEQYF	TGTGCCAGCAGCATGGCCACTCGGGACAGGGTTTTCTACGAGCAGTACTTC
TRBV7-2	-	TRBJ2-1	TRBD2	CASSPTSGGANEQFF	TGTGCCAGCAGCCCGACTAGCGGGGGGGCCAATGAGCAGTTCTTC
TRBV7-2	-	TRBJ1-6	-	CASSPYNSPLHF	TGTGCCAGCAGCCCATATAATTCACCCCTCCACTTT
TRBV5-5	-	TRBJ2-1	TRBD1	CASSPLTGGAKGNEQFF	TGTGCCAGCAGCCCTCTGACAGGGGGCGCGAAGGGGAATGAGCAGTTCTTC
TRBV5-1	-	TRBJ2-1	TRBD2	CASSLDALAGGQNEQFF	TGCGCCAGCAGCTTGGACGCCCTAGCGGGGGGGCAAAATGAGCAGTTCTTC
TRBV29-1	-	TRBJ1-2	TRBD1	CSVESQGAGYGYTF	TGCAGCGTTGAAAGCCAGGGGGCCGGCTATGGCTACACCTTC
TRBV27	-	TRBJ2-7	TRBD2	CASSPRTSGGAYEQYF	TGTGCCAGCAGTCCAAGGACTAGCGGGGGGGCCTACGAGCAGTACTTC
TRBV9	once	TRBJ2-2	-	CASSVAGLANTGELFF	TGTGCCAGCAGCGTAGCCGGTTTAGCGAACACCGGGGAGCTGTTTTTT
TRBV4-1	-	TRBJ2-7	TRBD1	CASSEGQGRYEQYF	TGCGCCAGCAGCGAGGGACAGGGGCGCTACGAGCAGTACTTC
TRBV7-9	once	TRBJ1-4	TRBD1	CASSRDREKLFF	TGTGCCAGCAGTCGGGACAGGGAAAAACTGTTTTTT
TRBV5-4	-	TRBJ2-7	TRBD1	CASSKGQLSYEQYF	TGTGCCAGCAGCAAGGGACAGCTCTCCTACGAGCAGTACTTC
TRBV11-2	-	TRBJ2-5	TRBD2	CASSPGGGGAETQYF	TGTGCCAGCAGCCCGGGGGGCGGGGGGGCAGAGACCCAGTACTTC
TRBV19	-	TRBJ2-7	TRBD1	CASSPRSGQGTYEQYF	TGTGCCAGTAGTCCCCGTTCGGGACAGGGAACCTACGAGCAGTACTTC
TRBV14	-	TRBJ2-1	TRBD2	CASSQDWRGSYNEQFF	TGTGCCAGCAGCCAAGATTGGCGGGGGTCCTACAATGAGCAGTTCTTC
TRBV28	-	TRBJ1-2	TRBD1	CASSLRTGNYGYTF	TGTGCCAGCAGTTTGCGGACAGGGAACTATGGCTACACCTTC
TRBV2	-	TRBJ2-5	TRBD1	CASSRQGSRETQYF	TGTGCCAGCAGCAGACAGGGGTCTCGGGAGACCCAGTACTTC
TRBV5-1	-	TRBJ2-3	-	CASSTDSFTDTQYF	TGCGCCAGCAGCACGGACAGCTTCACAGATACGCAGTATTTT
TRBV7-9	once	TRBJ1-2	TRBD1	CASSVQGARSYGYTF	TGTGCCAGCAGCGTACAGGGGGCGCGTAGCTATGGCTACACCTTC
TRBV10-3	-	TRBJ2-3	TRBD2	CAISERLAGGVTDTQYF	TGTGCCATCAGTGAGAGGCTAGCGGGGGGTGTCACAGATACGCAGTATTTT
TRBV7-2	-	TRBJ2-5	TRBD1	CASSSRGQETQYF	TGTGCCAGCAGCTCCAGGGGGCAAGAGACCCAGTACTTC
TRBV25-1	-	TRBJ2-7	TRBD1	CASSERVTGLYEQYF	TGTGCCAGCAGTGAGAGAGTGACAGGGCTTTACGAGCAGTACTTC
TRBV13	-	TRBJ2-7	TRBD2	CASSSLTSGGAYEQYF	TGTGCCAGCAGCTCACTGACTAGCGGGGGGGCCTACGAGCAGTACTTC
TRBV25-1	once	TRBJ1-6	-	CASSEWGGVGNSPLHF	TGTGCCAGCAGTGAATGGGGAGGGGTTGGAAATTCACCCCTCCACTTT